Listed here is a single T cell receptor beta chain. Its specificity is not known. This CDR3 comprises 12 residues. The germline V gene encodes CDR1 LGHDT and CDR2 YNNKEL (reference sequence). V lost 4 bases and J lost 6, with 7 bases in between. The data belong to a study of T cell responses to AZD1222 COVID-19 vaccine. Only in-frame clones appear in the TCRdb table, and some are missing; sequencing was by immunoSEQ multiplex PCR. The sample includes approximately 150,000 clones, about 87% of them seen just once. Broader study findings: There were mostly white British donors and more females than males, and clonal diversity was possibly underestimated. Reports say nearly half of spike-specific TCRs go after unmutated variant regions. Spike-specific TCR breadth rose after two AZD1222 doses, and depth rose as well. Every sample of the repertoires postdated the peak T cell response.

The chain employs TRBV3-1 (or the pseudogene TRBV3-2) and TRBJ1-5; D gene ambiguous. The receptor was derived from an adult who received the MenACWY meningococcal vaccine as a control. The sequencing used peripheral blood, collected 28 days after the second dose of the MenACWY control vaccine. The CDR3 loop is CASSLRGQPQHF. The CDR3 coding sequence is TGTGCCAGCAGCCTCCGGGGTCAGCCCCAGCATTTT.